The following is a TCR beta chain sequence with its context. The sample is drawn from a study of technical replicates of blood from a few donors. TCRdb keeps only in-frame clones here, not all; method: immunoSEQ multiplex PCR. The table records 65,000 to 95,000 clones, around 93% of them present only once. This CDR3 contains 14 residues. Germline trimming cut 4 bases from V and 6 bases from J; bases unmatched to any gene: 5. Germline values: CDR1 SGHRS, CDR2 YFSETQ. This sequence originates from a human donor in good health. The V and J genes are TRBV5-1 and TRBJ1-4; 8 bases are a match to TRBD1. The sequencing sample was made of T cells isolated from PBMCs. CDR3 loop: CASSTGQADEKLFF. The CDR3 bases are TGCGCCAGCAGCACGGGACAGGCGGATGAAAAACTGTTTTTT.